The 30 T cell receptor beta chains given below trace back to one sample, sequenced in a study of human T cells and chemical hapten exposure. Regarding time point: pre-sensitization, week 0. Stated treatment: therapeutic diphenylcyclopropenone sensitization with weekly scalp DPC. Each CDR3 protein is one row after TCRdb ran MiXCR on the RACE reads. The repertoire consists of approximately 90,000 distinct CDR3 sequences, with 7.5% to 9.5% occurring once and the leading ten covering approximately 2.4%. The input for sequencing was whole blood, taken in connection with sensitization to the hapten diphenylcyclopropenone (DPC). All receptors come from a middle-aged man with alopecia areata. Some clones in this sample may be carry-over from other donors' samples.

This clonotype has a handful of counts. V usage is TRBV6-1 and J usage is TRBJ2-6; D is unresolved. The CDR3 spans 18 residues. Trimming removed 3 bases at V and 0 bases at J, with 15 bases between. Per germline, CDR1 MNHNS and CDR2 SASEGT. The chain's CDR3 is CASSDFRGTGSGANVLTF. The CDR3 coding sequence is TGTGCCAGCAGTGACTTCCGAGGCACGGGCTCTGGGGCCAACGTCCTGACTTTC.

This clonotype was counted a few times. The CDR3 loop is CASSLAGTSGRDTQYF. In nucleotides, the CDR3 is TGTGCCAGCAGCTTAGCTGGGACTAGCGGGAGGGATACGCAGTATTTT. The chain links TRBV7-3 to TRBJ2-3, with TRBD2 identical over 15 bases. Trimming removed 2 bases from V and 6 bases from J; junction bases left unmatched: 3. CDR3 length: 16 amino acids. Germline loops: CDR1 SGHTA, CDR2 FQGTGA.

The rearrangement links TRBV4-2 to TRBJ2-3, with D perhaps given as TRBD1 or TRBD2 (5 bases each). Deletions cut 0 bases from V and 3 bases from J, with 13 bases between. CDR1 and CDR2 (germline): LGHNA, YNFKEQ. This CDR3 region has 16 residues. CDR3: CASSQDPGTGTDTQYF. The CDR3 nucleotides read TGTGCCAGCAGCCAAGATCCCGGGACGGGTACAGATACGCAGTATTTT.

This clonotype has just one count. This chain connects TRBV7-9 to TRBJ2-1; 9 nucleotides align to TRBD1. Germline V gives CDR1 SEHNR, CDR2 FQNEAQ (reference sequence). After removal of 4 bases from V and 6 bases from J, the junction contained 7 bases not matched to a gene. CDR3 length: 15 amino acids. The CDR3: CASSSGQGTINEQFF. CDR3 bases: TGTGCCAGCAGCTCCGGACAGGGGACAATCAATGAGCAGTTCTTC. The full variable domain, its missing parts supplied by reference TRBV7-9 and TRBJ2-1, is DTGVSQNPRHKITKRGQNVTFRCDPISEHNRLYWYRQTLGQGPEFLTYFQNEAQLEKSRLLSDRFSAERPKGSFSTLEIQRTEQGDSAMYLCASSSGQGTINEQFFGPGTRLTVL.

This clonotype was detected many times. The V and J genes are TRBV7-2 and TRBJ2-3; D remains unclear. This CDR3 is built from 14 residues. V was pared by 6 bases and J by 2 bases, with 12 bases between. Germline V lookup: CDR1 SGHTA, CDR2 FQGNSA. The CDR3 is CASRPGGPTDTQYF. CDR3 in DNA: TGTGCCAGCAGGCCCGGCGGTCCCACAGATACGCAGTATTTT.

This clonotype was observed at least ten times. This chain links TRBV28 with TRBJ2-3; a possible D gene is TRBD2 (7 bases). Germline V gene lookup returns CDR1 MDHEN and CDR2 SYDVKM. Between the trimmed V and J ends, which lost 4 bases and 1 base, there was a span of 12 bases. The CDR3 spans 15 residues. The DNA for the CDR3 is TGTGCCAGCAGTTCCACGGGGGGCGGCACAGATACGCAGTATTTT. Translated, it gives CASSSTGGGTDTQYF.

This clonotype was counted many times. The J gene is TRBJ1-2, the V gene TRBV6-5, with 9 bases matching TRBD1. Germline V CDR1 and CDR2: MNHEY, SVGAGI. The CDR3 extends over 17 amino acids. V lost 0 bases, J lost 6 bases, and 11 bases stayed unmatched. The CDR3 region is CASSYSVPGQGQHGYTF. The CDR3 DNA follows: TGTGCCAGCAGTTACTCCGTCCCGGGACAGGGACAGCATGGCTACACCTTC.

This clonotype has a count of ten or more. The chain is built from TRBV20-1 and TRBJ1-1; tentatively, D is TRBD1 (6 bases). This CDR3 comprises 16 residues. CDR1 and CDR2 from the germline V gene are DFQATT and SNEGSKA (reference sequence). Trimming removed 0 bases at V and 2 bases at J, with 16 bases between. The CDR3 here is CSARDRAQGLNTEAFF. DNA for the CDR3: TGCAGTGCTAGAGATAGGGCACAGGGTCTTAACACTGAAGCTTTCTTT.

CDR3 sequence reads: CASSEAVSGRSEQYF. The CDR3 DNA reads TGTGCCAGCAGTGAAGCAGTCAGCGGGAGGAGCGAGCAGTACTTC. The chain links TRBV6-1 to TRBJ2-7, with TRBD2 matching 9 bases. The CDR3 consists of 15 residues. In germline, CDR1 is MNHNS, CDR2 SASEGT. V trimming: 0 bases; J trimming: 6 bases; junction bases outside the gene matches: 6.

This chain uses TRBV3-1 with TRBJ2-1; D ambiguous. Germline V gene sequence: CDR1 LGHDT, CDR2 YNNKEL (reference sequence). The CDR3 totals 13 residues. V was cut by 3 bases and J by 8 bases, with 11 bases left in between. CDR3 in amino acids: CASSQGATHEQFF. CDR3 sequence (DNA): TGTGCCAGCAGCCAGGGTGCGACCCATGAGCAGTTCTTC.

The gene calls are TRBV4-3 and TRBJ1-1; D gene ambiguous. V dropped 1 base and J dropped 6 bases, with 12 bases sitting between them. Germline values: CDR1 LGHNA, CDR2 YSLEER. The CDR3 covers 14 residues. The CDR3: CASSQVLWEAEAFF. In DNA, the CDR3 is TGCGCCAGCAGCCAAGTGCTATGGGAGGCTGAAGCTTTCTTT.

This clonotype was counted only a few times. The gene calls are TRBV6-5 and TRBJ2-5; D gene uncertain. With 0 bases removed from V and 5 bases from J, the gap between germline ends came to 7 bases. Germline V gives CDR1 MNHEY, CDR2 SVGAGI. This CDR3 has 13 residues. CDR3 bases: TGTGCCAGCAGTTACTCGGTCGTGGAGACCCAGTACTTC. Translation: CASSYSVVETQYF.

The genes are TRBV10-3 and TRBJ2-7, with 10 bases identical to TRBD2. V lost 2 bases to trimming and J lost 1 base; unmatched junction nucleotides: 8. The CDR3 length is 17 residues. Germline V gene sequence: CDR1 ENHRY, CDR2 SYGVKD. CDR3: CAISERSEREGSYEQYV. The CDR3 DNA is TGTGCCATCAGTGAGAGGTCTGAGCGGGAGGGGTCCTACGAGCAGTACGTC.

The chain has TRBV6-6 and TRBJ2-7, with TRBD2 identical over 7 bases. CDR1 is MNHNY and CDR2 is SVGAGI in the germline V gene (reference sequence). V lost 6 bases to trimming and J lost 3 bases; unmatched junction nucleotides: 17. CDR3 length: 17 amino acids. The CDR3 region has the DNA TGTGCCAGCAGCTCAAGGGCGGGAGATCCCATAAACTACGAGCAGTACGTC. Amino acids: CASSSRAGDPINYEQYV.

As to this clonotype: This may stem from a read error, because a much larger clone lies one nucleotide away. The chain links TRBV29-1 to TRBJ2-1; no clear D gene. CDR1 is SQVTM and CDR2 is ANQGSEA in the germline V gene. The CDR3 runs to 11 residues. Trimming pared 5 bases from V and 9 bases from J, leaving 11 bases between. CDR3 sequence (DNA): TGCAGCGTTTCTCAGGAGACTGAGCAGTTCTTC. Residues: CSVSQETEQFF.

This clonotype was counted at least ten times. The V call is TRBV12-3 or TRBV12-4, the J call TRBJ1-1; no firm D call. This CDR3 has 11 residues. The V end was cut by 3 bases, the J end by 8 bases, with 7 bases between. The CDR3 DNA follows: TGTGCCAGCAGTTTTAGACAAGAAGCTTTCTTT. Protein: CASSFRQEAFF.

This clonotype was picked up a small number of times. The V and J genes are TRBV2 and TRBJ2-1; possibly TRBD2 for D (5 bases). This CDR3 contains 12 residues. V was cut by 6 bases and J by 9 bases, with 12 bases left in between. Germline V lookup: CDR1 SNHLY, CDR2 FYNNEI. The chain's CDR3 is CASRDSYGEQFF. CDR3 nucleotide sequence: TGTGCCAGCAGGGACTCCTACGGTGAGCAGTTCTTC.

The chain couples TRBV3-1 to TRBJ2-7; D gene uncertain. This CDR3 is built from 14 residues. Trimming stripped 1 base from V and 0 bases from J, with 7 bases between. Germline V gene data show CDR1 as LGHDT and CDR2 as YNNKEL (reference sequence). DNA of the CDR3: TGTGCCAGCAGCCAAGGTGACCACTCCTACGAGCAGTACTTC. Amino acid sequence: CASSQGDHSYEQYF.

The chain couples TRBV2 to TRBJ2-1; D unclear. Trimming pared 4 bases from V and 10 bases from J, leaving 5 bases between. This CDR3 is 10 amino acids long. The germline CDR1 and CDR2 sequences are SNHLY and FYNNEI. The DNA for the CDR3 is TGTGCCAGCAGTGTGAGGGAGCAGTTCTTC. This gives the protein CASSVREQFF.

The CDR3 DNA sequence: TGTGCCAGCAGTTGGGGCACGGCCTTCCCTTACGAGCAGTACGTC. It is translated as CASSWGTAFPYEQYV. The V call is TRBV27, the J call TRBJ2-7; possibly TRBD1 for D (5 bases). Germline V gene data show CDR1 as MNHEY and CDR2 as SMNVEV (reference sequence). The CDR3 extends over 15 amino acids. Trimming left V 4 bases short and J 4 bases short, with 17 bases between.

The V gene is TRBV5-1, the J gene TRBJ2-3; D is possibly TRBD1 or TRBD2 (5 bases each). Trimming shortened V by 3 bases and J by 0 bases, and 11 bases separated the two germline ends. There are 15 residues in the CDR3. Germline V gene data show CDR1 as SGHRS and CDR2 as YFSETQ. CDR3 in amino acids: CASSWGSDSTDTQYF. The DNA of the CDR3 is TGCGCCAGCAGCTGGGGGAGCGACAGCACAGATACGCAGTATTTT.

This clonotype was seen repeatedly, ten times or more. The CDR3 DNA reads TGCAGTGCTAGACCAGGGAGGGCAGAGACCCAGTACTTC. Translation gives CSARPGRAETQYF. The chain recombines TRBV20-1 with TRBJ2-5; 7 bases are a match to TRBD2. CDR1 is DFQATT, CDR2 SNEGSKA, per germline (reference sequence). V gave up 2 bases and J gave up 4 bases; unmatched junction bases: 4. The CDR3 spans 13 residues.

This clonotype was seen more than once but under ten times. This chain connects TRBV20-1 to TRBJ2-3; 14 bases are shared with TRBD2. The germline CDR1 and CDR2 sequences are DFQATT and SNEGSKA (reference sequence). V lost 5 bases, J lost 4 bases, and 5 bases stayed unmatched. The CDR3 spans 15 residues. CDR3 in DNA: TGCAGTGCTGGACTAGCGGGAGGTCGGTCAGATACGCAGTATTTT. Translating gives CSAGLAGGRSDTQYF.

The table lists this clonotype with a count of one. This chain connects TRBV27 to TRBJ1-4; 8 bases are shared with TRBD1. Germline assignment: CDR1 MNHEY and CDR2 SMNVEV (reference sequence). This CDR3 is built from 15 residues. V shed 7 bases, J shed 3 bases, and the junction held 7 bases outside the gene matches. CDR3 protein: CASKTYRGANEKLFF. CDR3 in DNA: TGTGCCAGCAAAACCTACAGGGGGGCTAATGAAAAACTGTTTTTT.

This clonotype has ten or more counts. This chain uses TRBV4-3 with TRBJ2-2; D may be TRBD2 (5 bases). Between the trimmed V and J ends, which lost 2 bases and 5 bases, there was a span of 15 bases. CDR3 size: 16 residues. CDR1 is LGHNA, CDR2 YSLEER, per germline. CDR3 amino acids: CASSQTTLLVTGELFF. CDR3 DNA sequence: TGCGCCAGCAGCCAAACGACGCTACTAGTAACCGGGGAGCTGTTTTTT.

The chain carries TRBV4-3 and TRBJ1-2, with D hard to call. There are 18 residues in the CDR3. Germline lookup yields CDR1 LGHNA and CDR2 YSLEER. The germline V and J ends were trimmed by 4 bases and 0 bases, with 21 bases remaining between them. CDR3 nucleotide sequence: TGCGCCAGCAGCCCCAGTTTACGGGGTTTTACCGCTAACTATGGCTACACCTTC. Amino acid sequence: CASSPSLRGFTANYGYTF.

This clonotype showed up many times. V gene TRBV7-9 combines with J gene TRBJ2-5; no firm D call. CDR1 is SEHNR and CDR2 is FQNEAQ in the germline V gene (reference sequence). This CDR3 comprises 14 residues. With 0 bases removed from V and 0 bases from J, the gap between germline ends came to 5 bases. CDR3 sequence reads: CASSLARDQETQYF. CDR3 coding DNA: TGTGCCAGCAGCTTAGCCCGGGACCAAGAGACCCAGTACTTC.

The chain couples TRBV12-3 or TRBV12-4 to TRBJ2-7, with a tentative D call TRBD1 (5 bases). The CDR3 sequence is 15 residues long. V was cut by 3 bases and J by 0 bases, with 12 bases left in between. The CDR3 DNA is TGTGCCAGCAGTTTGGGGCGGTTGAGCTCCTACGAGCAGTACTTC. Protein: CASSLGRLSSYEQYF.

This clonotype was detected only a few times. The J gene is TRBJ2-3, the V gene TRBV4-3; D uncertain. Germline loops: CDR1 LGHNA, CDR2 YSLEER. The CDR3 sequence is 18 residues long. Trimming took off 0 bases at V and 6 bases at J, with 22 bases between the two ends. The CDR3: CASSQDIPQRTRKDTQYF. As DNA, the CDR3 is TGCGCCAGCAGCCAAGATATCCCCCAGCGTACGAGGAAGGATACGCAGTATTTT.

This clonotype was counted at least ten times. The gene calls are TRBV5-1 and TRBJ1-2; no reliable D call. Germline CDR1 and CDR2: SGHRS and YFSETQ. The CDR3 loop spans 13 amino acids. V gave up 5 bases and J gave up 3 bases, with 11 bases separating them. CDR3 sequence (DNA): TGCGCCAGCAGTCTTGGGAGCGACTATGGCTACACCTTC. This sequence encodes CASSLGSDYGYTF.